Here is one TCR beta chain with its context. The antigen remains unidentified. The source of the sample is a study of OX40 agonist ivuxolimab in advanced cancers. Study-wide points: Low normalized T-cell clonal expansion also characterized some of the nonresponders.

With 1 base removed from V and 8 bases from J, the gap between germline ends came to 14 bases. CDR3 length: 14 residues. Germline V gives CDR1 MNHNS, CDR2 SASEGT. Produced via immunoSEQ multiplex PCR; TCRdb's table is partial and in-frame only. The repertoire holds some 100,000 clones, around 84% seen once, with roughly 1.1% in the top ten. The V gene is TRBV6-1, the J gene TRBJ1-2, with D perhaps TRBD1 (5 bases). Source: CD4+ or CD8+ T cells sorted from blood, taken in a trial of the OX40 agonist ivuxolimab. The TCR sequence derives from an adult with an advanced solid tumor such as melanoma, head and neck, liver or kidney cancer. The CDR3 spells CASSEDVRDGGYTF. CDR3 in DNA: TGTGCCAGCAGTGAAGACGTCCGGGACGGGGGCTACACCTTC.